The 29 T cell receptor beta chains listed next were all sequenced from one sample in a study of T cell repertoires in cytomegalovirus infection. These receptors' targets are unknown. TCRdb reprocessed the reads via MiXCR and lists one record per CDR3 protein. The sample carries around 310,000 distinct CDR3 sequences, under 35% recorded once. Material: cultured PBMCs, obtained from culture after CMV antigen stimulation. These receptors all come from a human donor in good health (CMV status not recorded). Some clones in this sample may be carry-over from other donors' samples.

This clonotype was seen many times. CDR3 loop: CASSSTRTGEGETQYF. DNA of the CDR3: TGTGCCAGCAGCTCTACCCGGACAGGGGAGGGGGAGACCCAGTACTTC. V usage is TRBV7-2 and J usage is TRBJ2-5, with 9 nucleotides matching TRBD1. There are 16 residues in the CDR3. Germline CDR1 and CDR2: SGHTA and FQGNSA. Losses at the gene ends were 4 bases for V and 5 bases for J; bases not matched to a gene: 11. Looking up the rest from reference TRBV7-2 and TRBJ2-5 gives the full variable domain: GAGVSQSPSNKVTEKGKDVELRCDPISGHTALYWYRQSLGQGLEFLIYFQGNSAPDKSGLPSDRFSAERTGGSVSTLTIQRTQQEDSAVYLCASSSTRTGEGETQYFGPGTRLLVL.

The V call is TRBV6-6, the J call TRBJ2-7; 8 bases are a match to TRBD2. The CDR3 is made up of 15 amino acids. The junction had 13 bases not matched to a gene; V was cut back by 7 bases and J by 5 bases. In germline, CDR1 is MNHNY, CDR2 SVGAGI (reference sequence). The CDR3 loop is CASNEAGTRRDEQYF. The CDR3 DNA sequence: TGTGCCAGCAACGAGGCCGGGACTAGGAGGGACGAGCAGTACTTC.

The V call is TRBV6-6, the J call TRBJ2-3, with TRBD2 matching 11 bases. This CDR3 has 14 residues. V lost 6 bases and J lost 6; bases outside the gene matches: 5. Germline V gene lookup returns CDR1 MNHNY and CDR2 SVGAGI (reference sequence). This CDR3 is CASRGLAVSDTQYF. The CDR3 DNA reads TGTGCCAGCAGGGGACTAGCGGTATCGGATACGCAGTATTTT.

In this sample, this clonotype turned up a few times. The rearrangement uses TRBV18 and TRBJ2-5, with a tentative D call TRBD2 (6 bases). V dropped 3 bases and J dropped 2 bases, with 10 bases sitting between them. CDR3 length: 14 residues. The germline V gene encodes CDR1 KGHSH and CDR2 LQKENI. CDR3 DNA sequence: TGTGCCAGCTCACCCCCCGGGACTCAAGAGACCCAGTACTTC. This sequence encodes CASSPPGTQETQYF.

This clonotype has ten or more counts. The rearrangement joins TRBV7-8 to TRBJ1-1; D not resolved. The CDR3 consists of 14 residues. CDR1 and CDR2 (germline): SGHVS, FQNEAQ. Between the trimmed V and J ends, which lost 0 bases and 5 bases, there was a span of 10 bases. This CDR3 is CASSLAGRGTEAFF. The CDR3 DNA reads TGTGCCAGCAGCTTAGCTGGGAGAGGGACTGAAGCTTTCTTT.

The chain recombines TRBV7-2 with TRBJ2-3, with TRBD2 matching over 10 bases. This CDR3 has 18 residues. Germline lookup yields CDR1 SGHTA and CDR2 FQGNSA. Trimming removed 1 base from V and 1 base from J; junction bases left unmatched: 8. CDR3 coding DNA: TGTGCCAGCAGCTTAGGCTGGACTAGCGGAGGTGGCACAGATACGCAGTATTTT. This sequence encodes CASSLGWTSGGGTDTQYF.

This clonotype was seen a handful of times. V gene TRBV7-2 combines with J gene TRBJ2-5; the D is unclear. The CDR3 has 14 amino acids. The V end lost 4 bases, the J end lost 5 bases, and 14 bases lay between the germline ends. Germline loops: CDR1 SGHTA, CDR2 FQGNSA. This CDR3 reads CASSSIDKVETQYF. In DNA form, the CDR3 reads TGTGCCAGCAGCTCGATTGACAAGGTCGAGACCCAGTACTTC.

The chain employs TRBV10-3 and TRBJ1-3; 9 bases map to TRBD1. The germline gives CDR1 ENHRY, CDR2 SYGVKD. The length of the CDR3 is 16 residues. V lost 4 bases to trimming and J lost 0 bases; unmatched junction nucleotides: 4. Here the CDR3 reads CAISGRDRVSGNTIYF. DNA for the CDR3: TGTGCCATCAGTGGCCGGGACAGGGTCTCTGGAAACACCATATATTTT.

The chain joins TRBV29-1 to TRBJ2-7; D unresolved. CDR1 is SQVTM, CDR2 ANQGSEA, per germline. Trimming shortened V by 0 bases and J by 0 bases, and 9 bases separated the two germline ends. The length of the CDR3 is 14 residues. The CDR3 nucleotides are TGCAGCGTTGAAGATCGACCCCGCTCCTACGAGCAGTACTTC. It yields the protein CSVEDRPRSYEQYF.

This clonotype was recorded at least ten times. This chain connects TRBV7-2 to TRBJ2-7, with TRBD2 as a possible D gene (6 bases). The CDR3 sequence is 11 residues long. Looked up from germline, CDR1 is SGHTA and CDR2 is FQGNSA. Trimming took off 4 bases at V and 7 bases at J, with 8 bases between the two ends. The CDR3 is CASSSDYEQYF. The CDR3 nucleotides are TGTGCCAGCAGCTCGGACTATGAGCAGTACTTC.

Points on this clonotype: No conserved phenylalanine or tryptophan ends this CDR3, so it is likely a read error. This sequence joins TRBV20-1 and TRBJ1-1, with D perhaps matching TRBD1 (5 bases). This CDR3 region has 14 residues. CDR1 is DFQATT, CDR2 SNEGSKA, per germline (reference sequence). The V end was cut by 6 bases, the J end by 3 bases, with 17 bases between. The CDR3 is CSAHPTGGDTEAFL. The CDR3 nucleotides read TGCAGTGCCCACCCCACAGGCGGGGACACTGAAGCTTTCCTT.

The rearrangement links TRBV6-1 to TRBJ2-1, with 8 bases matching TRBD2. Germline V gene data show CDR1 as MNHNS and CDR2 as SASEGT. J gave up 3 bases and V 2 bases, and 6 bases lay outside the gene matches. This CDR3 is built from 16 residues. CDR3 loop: CASSERAGAIYNEQFF. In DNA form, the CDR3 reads TGTGCCAGCAGTGAAAGAGCGGGGGCCATCTACAATGAGCAGTTCTTC.

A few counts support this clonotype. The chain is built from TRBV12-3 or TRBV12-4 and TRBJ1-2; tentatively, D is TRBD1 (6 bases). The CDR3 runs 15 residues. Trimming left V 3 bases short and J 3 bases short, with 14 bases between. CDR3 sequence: CASSFLVSGDYGYTF. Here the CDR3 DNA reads TGTGCCAGCAGTTTTTTGGTCTCAGGGGACTATGGCTACACCTTC.

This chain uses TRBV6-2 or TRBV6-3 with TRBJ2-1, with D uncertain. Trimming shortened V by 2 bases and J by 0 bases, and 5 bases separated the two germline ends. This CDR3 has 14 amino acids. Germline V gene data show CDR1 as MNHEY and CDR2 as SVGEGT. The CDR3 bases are TGTGCCAGCAGTTACCCGGGCTCCTACAATGAGCAGTTCTTC. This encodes CASSYPGSYNEQFF.

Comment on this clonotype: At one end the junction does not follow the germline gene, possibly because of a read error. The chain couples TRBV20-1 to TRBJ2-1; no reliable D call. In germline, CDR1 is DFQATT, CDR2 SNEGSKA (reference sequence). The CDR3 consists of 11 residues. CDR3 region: CSARADKEQFF. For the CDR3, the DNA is TGCAGTGCTAGAGCTGACAAGGAGCAGTTCTTC.

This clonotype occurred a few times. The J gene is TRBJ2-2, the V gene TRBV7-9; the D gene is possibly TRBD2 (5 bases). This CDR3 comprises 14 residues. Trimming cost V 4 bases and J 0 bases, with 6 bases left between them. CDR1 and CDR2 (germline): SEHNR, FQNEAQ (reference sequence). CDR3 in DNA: TGTGCCAGCAGCTCCGGGACGAACACCGGGGAGCTGTTTTTT. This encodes CASSSGTNTGELFF.

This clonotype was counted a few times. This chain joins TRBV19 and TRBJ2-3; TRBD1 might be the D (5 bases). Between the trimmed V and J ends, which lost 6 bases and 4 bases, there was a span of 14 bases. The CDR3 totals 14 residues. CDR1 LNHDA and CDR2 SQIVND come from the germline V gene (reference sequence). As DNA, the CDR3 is TGTGCCAGTAGCCGGGCGAAGACAGCAGATACGCAGTATTTT. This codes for CASSRAKTADTQYF.

This CDR3 reads CASSSGGGSYEQYF. CDR3 in DNA: TGTGCCAGCAGCTCTGGAGGGGGCTCCTACGAGCAGTACTTC. This chain links TRBV12-3 or TRBV12-4 with TRBJ2-7; D may correspond to TRBD1 or TRBD2 (6 bases each). This CDR3 is built from 14 residues. Trimming removed 6 bases from V and 0 bases from J, with 12 bases in between.

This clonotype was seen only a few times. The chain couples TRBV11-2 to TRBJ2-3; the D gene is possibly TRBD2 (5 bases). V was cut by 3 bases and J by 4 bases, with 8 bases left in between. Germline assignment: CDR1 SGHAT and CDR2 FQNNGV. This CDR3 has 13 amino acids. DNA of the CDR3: TGTGCCAGCAGCTTGGAGGTTGCAGATACGCAGTATTTT. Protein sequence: CASSLEVADTQYF.

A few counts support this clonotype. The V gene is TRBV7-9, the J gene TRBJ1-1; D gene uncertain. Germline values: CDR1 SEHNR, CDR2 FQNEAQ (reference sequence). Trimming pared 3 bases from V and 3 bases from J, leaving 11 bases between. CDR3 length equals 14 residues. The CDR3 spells CASSLSGFDTEAFF. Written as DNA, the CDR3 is TGTGCCAGCAGCTTGTCTGGATTCGACACTGAAGCTTTCTTT.

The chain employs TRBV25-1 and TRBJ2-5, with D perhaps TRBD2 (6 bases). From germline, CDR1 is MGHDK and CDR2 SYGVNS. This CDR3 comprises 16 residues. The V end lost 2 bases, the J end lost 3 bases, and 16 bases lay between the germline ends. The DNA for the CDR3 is TGTGCCAGCAGTGAAAGGAGGGCTACGGGGAAAGAGACCCAGTACTTC. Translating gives CASSERRATGKETQYF.

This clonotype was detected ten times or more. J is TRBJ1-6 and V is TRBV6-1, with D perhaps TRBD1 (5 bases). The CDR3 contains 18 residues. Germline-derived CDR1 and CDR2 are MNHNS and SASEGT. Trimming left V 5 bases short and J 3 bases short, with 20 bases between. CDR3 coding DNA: TGTGCCAGCAGTCCGACAGACCCTCAAACCTTCTATAATTCACCCCTCCACTTT. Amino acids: CASSPTDPQTFYNSPLHF.

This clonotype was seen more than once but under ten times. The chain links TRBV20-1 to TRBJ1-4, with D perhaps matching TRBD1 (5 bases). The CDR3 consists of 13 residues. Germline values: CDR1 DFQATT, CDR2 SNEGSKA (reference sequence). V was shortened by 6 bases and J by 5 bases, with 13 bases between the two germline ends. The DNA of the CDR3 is TGCAGTGCCATAAGGGGAGGCAATGAAAAACTGTTTTTT. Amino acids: CSAIRGGNEKLFF.

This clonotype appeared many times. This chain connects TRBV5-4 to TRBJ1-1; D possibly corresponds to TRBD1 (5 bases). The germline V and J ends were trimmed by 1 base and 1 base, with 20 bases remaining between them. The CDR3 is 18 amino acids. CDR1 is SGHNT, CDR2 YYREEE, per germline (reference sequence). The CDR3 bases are TGTGCCAGCAGCTTGAACTCGGGGCCCACCCGGGGGAACACTGAAGCTTTCTTT. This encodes CASSLNSGPTRGNTEAFF. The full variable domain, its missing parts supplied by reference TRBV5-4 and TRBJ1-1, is ETGVTQSPTHLIKTRGQQVTLRCSSQSGHNTVSWYQQALGQGPQFIFQYYREEENGRGNFPPRFSGLQFPNYSSELNVNALELDDSALYLCASSLNSGPTRGNTEAFFGQGTRLTVV.

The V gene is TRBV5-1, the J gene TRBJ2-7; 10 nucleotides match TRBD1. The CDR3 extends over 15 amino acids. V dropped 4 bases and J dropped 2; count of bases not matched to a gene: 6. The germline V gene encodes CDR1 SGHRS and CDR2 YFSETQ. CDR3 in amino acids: CASSAAGTGAYEQYF. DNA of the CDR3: TGCGCCAGCAGCGCCGCCGGGACAGGGGCCTACGAGCAGTACTTC.

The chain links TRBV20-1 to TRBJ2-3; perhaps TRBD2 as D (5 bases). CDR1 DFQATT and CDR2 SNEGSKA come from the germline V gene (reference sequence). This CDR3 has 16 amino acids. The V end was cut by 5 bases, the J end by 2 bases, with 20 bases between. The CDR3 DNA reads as TGCAGTGCTCCCAGAATAGAGGGAACAAACACAGATACGCAGTATTTT. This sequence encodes CSAPRIEGTNTDTQYF.

The CDR3 nucleotides are TGTGCCAGCAGCGCCCTGGACCGGAATACTGAAGCTTTCTTT. As protein: CASSALDRNTEAFF. The gene calls are TRBV3-1 and TRBJ1-1; D gene unclear. The CDR3 loop spans 14 amino acids. V lost 5 bases and J 5 bases, leaving 15 bases between the germline ends. Germline V CDR1 and CDR2: LGHDT, YNNKEL (reference sequence).

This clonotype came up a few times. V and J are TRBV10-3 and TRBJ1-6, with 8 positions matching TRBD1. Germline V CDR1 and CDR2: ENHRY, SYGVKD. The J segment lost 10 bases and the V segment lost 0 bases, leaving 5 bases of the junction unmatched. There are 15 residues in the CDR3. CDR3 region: CAISESQGVASPLHF. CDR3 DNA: TGTGCCATCAGTGAGTCACAGGGGGTGGCCTCACCCCTCCACTTT.

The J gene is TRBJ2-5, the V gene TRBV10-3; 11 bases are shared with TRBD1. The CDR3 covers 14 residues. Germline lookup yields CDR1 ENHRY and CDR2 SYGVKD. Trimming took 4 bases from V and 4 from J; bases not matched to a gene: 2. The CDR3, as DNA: TGTGCCATCAGTGGAGGACAGGGGGCAGAGACCCAGTACTTC. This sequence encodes CAISGGQGAETQYF.